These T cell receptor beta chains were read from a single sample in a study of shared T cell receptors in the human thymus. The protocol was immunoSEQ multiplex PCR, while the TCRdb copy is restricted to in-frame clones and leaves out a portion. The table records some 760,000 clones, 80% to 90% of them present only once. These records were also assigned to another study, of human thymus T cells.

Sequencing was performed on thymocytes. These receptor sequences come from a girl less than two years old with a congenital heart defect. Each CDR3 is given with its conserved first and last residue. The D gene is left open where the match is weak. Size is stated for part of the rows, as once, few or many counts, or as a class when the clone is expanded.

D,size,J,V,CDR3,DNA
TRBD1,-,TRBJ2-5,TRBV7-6,CASSARPGTGLYQETQYF,TGTGCCAGCAGCGCCCGTCCCGGGACAGGGTTATACCAAGAGACCCAGTACTTC
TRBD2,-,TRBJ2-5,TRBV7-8,CASSLGLAGGTYQETQYF,TGTGCCAGCAGCTTAGGCCTAGCGGGGGGGACGTACCAAGAGACCCAGTACTTC
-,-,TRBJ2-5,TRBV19,CASSISTGRETQYF,TGTGCCAGTAGTATTTCCACAGGGCGGGAGACCCAGTACTTC
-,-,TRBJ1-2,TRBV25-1,CASSEYVGEYNYGYTF,TGTGCCAGCAGTGAATATGTTGGGGAGTATAACTATGGCTACACCTTC
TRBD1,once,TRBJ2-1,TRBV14,CASSESRSQGAAEQFF,TGTGCCAGCAGCGAAAGTCGTTCACAGGGGGCCGCCGAGCAGTTCTTC
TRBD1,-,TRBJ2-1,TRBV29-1,CSVRQGRNNEQFF,TGCAGCGTCCGACAGGGTCGGAACAATGAGCAGTTCTTC
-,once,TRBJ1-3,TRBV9,CASSATPGGNTIYF,TGTGCCAGCAGCGCCACCCCTGGCGGAAACACCATATATTTT
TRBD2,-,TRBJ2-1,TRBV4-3,CASSQESLAGRYNEQFF,TGCGCCAGCAGCCAAGAGAGTCTAGCGGGGCGATACAATGAGCAGTTCTTC
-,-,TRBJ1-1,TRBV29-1,CSVVPSNTEAFF,TGCAGCGTTGTTCCCTCTAACACTGAAGCTTTCTTT
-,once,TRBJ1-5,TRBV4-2,CASSQDARSSSNQPQHF,TGTGCCAGCAGCCAAGACGCACGGTCTTCCAGCAATCAGCCCCAGCATTTT
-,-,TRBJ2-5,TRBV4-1,CASSQAIAEDQETQYF,TGCGCCAGCAGCCAGGCGATAGCGGAGGACCAAGAGACCCAGTACTTC
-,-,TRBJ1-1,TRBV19,CASSISAGGGLGMNTEAFF,TGTGCCAGTAGTATTTCAGCCGGCGGAGGGCTCGGCATGAACACTGAAGCTTTCTTT
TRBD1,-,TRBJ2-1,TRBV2,CASLVGQGEGTYNEQFF,TGTGCCAGCCTTGTGGGACAGGGGGAAGGGACCTACAATGAGCAGTTCTTC
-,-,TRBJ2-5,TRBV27,CASSPGTADWETQYF,TGTGCCAGCAGCCCGGGGACTGCTGACTGGGAGACCCAGTACTTC